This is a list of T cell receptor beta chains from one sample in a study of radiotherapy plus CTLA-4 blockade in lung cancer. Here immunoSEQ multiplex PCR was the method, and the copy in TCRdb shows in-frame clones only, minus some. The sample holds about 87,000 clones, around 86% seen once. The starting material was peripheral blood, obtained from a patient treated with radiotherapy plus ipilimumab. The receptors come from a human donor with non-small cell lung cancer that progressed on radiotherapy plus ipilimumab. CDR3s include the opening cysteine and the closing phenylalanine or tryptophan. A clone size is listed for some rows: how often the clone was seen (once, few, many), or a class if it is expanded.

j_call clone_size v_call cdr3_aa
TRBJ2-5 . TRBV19 CASSNTGQGVQETQYF
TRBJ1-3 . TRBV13 CASSYSATGLSGNTIYF
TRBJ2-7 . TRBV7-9 CASSLLAGGYEQYF
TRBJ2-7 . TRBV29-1 CSASGHRDRGFYEQYF
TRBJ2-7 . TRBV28 CASRGGARYEQYF
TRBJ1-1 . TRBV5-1 CASSGARDTRRENTEAFF
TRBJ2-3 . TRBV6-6 CASSLPAGDTDTQYF
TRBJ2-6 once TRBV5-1 CASGDSGANVLTF
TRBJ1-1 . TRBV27 CASSSDRGSNTEAFF
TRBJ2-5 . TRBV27 CASSLVPISGWETQYF
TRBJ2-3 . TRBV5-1 CASSLVLAPPGDTQYF